The clone carrying this TCR beta chain has a count of ten or more. Its cognate antigen is unknown. The sample comes from a study of T cells after yellow fever vaccination. Findings and caveats of the study: Among all clonotypes, a small share was observed in both CD4 and CD8 compartments.

The CDR3 contains 17 residues. V lost 0 bases and J lost 3; bases outside the gene matches: 8. Germline-derived CDR1 and CDR2 are MGHRA and YSYEKL. TCRdb reprocessed the 5' RACE reads via MiXCR and lists one record per CDR3 protein. The repertoire holds some 320,000 distinct CDR3 sequences, with 4.1% as singletons. The sample was PBMCs, taken 5 days after the yellow fever booster vaccination. The chain carries TRBV4-1 and TRBJ2-7; 10 positions agree with TRBD2. This TCR was recovered from a man aged 18 to 35 who received the YFV17D yellow fever vaccine. The CDR3 loop reads CASSQESSGGSFYEQYF. The CDR3 DNA reads TGCGCCAGCAGCCAAGAAAGTAGCGGGGGGTCTTTCTACGAGCAGTACTTC.